The 20 T cell receptor beta chains presented below share a single source sample, sequenced in a study of identifying expanded T cells in peripheral blood. Profiling relied on immunoSEQ multiplex PCR, and the TCRdb table lists in-frame clones only, not all of them. The table lists fewer than 85,000 clones, roughly 81% of them singletons. Input material: blood. The receptors stem from a person aged 18 to 75 in good health.

The V gene is TRBV11-3, the J gene TRBJ2-1; D not resolved. Germline V gives CDR1 SGHNT, CDR2 YENEEA. The CDR3 has 13 amino acids. V was pared by 3 bases and J by 4 bases, with 7 bases between. The CDR3 DNA reads TGTGCCAGCAGCTTTTCACAGTACAATGAGCAGTTCTTC. Protein sequence: CASSFSQYNEQFF. The variable domain in full, completed from reference TRBV11-3 and TRBJ2-1, reads EAGVVQSPRYKIIEKKQPVAFWCNPISGHNTLYWYLQNLGQGPELLIRYENEEAVDDSQLPKDRFSAERLKGVDSTLKIQPAELGDSAVYLCASSFSQYNEQFFGPGTRLTVL.

As DNA, the CDR3 is TGCGCCAGCAGCCAAGATCGACAGGGTGGAAATGAAAAACTGTTTTTT. This encodes CASSQDRQGGNEKLFF. This sequence joins TRBV4-3 and TRBJ1-4; 7 bases fit TRBD1. The CDR3 sequence is 16 residues long. V dropped 0 bases and J dropped 5; count of bases not matched to a gene: 6. Germline values: CDR1 LGHNA, CDR2 YSLEER.

The chain uses TRBV30 and TRBJ1-1; D gene ambiguous. V lost 3 bases and J lost 4, with 12 bases in between. Germline loops: CDR1 GTSNPN, CDR2 SVGIG (reference sequence). The CDR3 totals 13 residues. The CDR3 DNA reads TGTGCCTGGAGGCGGGGTCAAGGCACTGAAGCTTTCTTT. This sequence encodes CAWRRGQGTEAFF.

V is TRBV11-3 and J is TRBJ2-1; possible D gene TRBD2, 5 bases. Trimming removed 5 bases at V and 8 bases at J, with 22 bases between. Germline values: CDR1 SGHNT, CDR2 YENEEA. This CDR3 comprises 16 residues. The CDR3 sequence is CASSLSGAAEAYEQFF. The DNA for the CDR3 is TGTGCCAGCAGCCTATCTGGTGCAGCGGAGGCCTATGAGCAGTTCTTC. The complete variable domain, with remaining parts taken from reference TRBV11-3 and TRBJ2-1, reads EAGVVQSPRYKIIEKKQPVAFWCNPISGHNTLYWYLQNLGQGPELLIRYENEEAVDDSQLPKDRFSAERLKGVDSTLKIQPAELGDSAVYLCASSLSGAAEAYEQFFGPGTRLTVL.

The chain employs TRBV18 and TRBJ2-1; D perhaps matches TRBD2 (6 bases). This CDR3 has 15 amino acids. Trimming pared 0 bases from V and 3 bases from J, leaving 9 bases between. CDR1 is KGHSH, CDR2 LQKENI, per germline. CDR3 in amino acids: CASSPPNSGYNEQFF. As DNA, the CDR3 is TGTGCCAGCTCACCACCGAATAGCGGCTACAATGAGCAGTTCTTC.

The gene calls are TRBV29-1 and TRBJ2-6; D uncertain. The CDR3 extends over 13 amino acids. Looked up from germline, CDR1 is SQVTM and CDR2 is ANQGSEA. Trimming stripped 7 bases from V and 0 bases from J, with 7 bases between. CDR3 residues: CSASGSGANVLTF. DNA of the CDR3: TGCAGCGCTTCGGGCTCTGGGGCCAACGTCCTGACTTTC.

This sequence joins TRBV25-1 and TRBJ2-7, with 16 positions matching TRBD2. The trim removed 4 bases at V and 7 bases at J, leaving 4 bases unmatched. The CDR3 covers 15 residues. Germline lookup yields CDR1 MGHDK and CDR2 SYGVNS. CDR3 DNA sequence: TGTGCCAGCAGTGGGGGACTAGCGGGAGGGAGAGAGCAGTACTTC. Translation gives CASSGGLAGGREQYF.

The rearrangement links TRBV7-8 to TRBJ2-7; perhaps D is TRBD1 or TRBD2 (5 bases each). CDR1 and CDR2 from the germline V gene are SGHVS and FQNEAQ. V gave up 5 bases and J gave up 3 bases, with 11 bases separating them. There are 13 residues in the CDR3. In DNA form, the CDR3 reads TGTGCCAGCAGCCTGGGACCCCACTACGAGCAGTACTTC. Its translation: CASSLGPHYEQYF.

This clone was detected a few times. The chain recombines TRBV4-2 with TRBJ1-1; maybe TRBD1 (6 bases). Germline assignment: CDR1 LGHNA and CDR2 YNFKEQ. This CDR3 has 14 residues. V shed 3 bases and J shed 1 base, with 9 bases lying between them. The DNA for the CDR3 is TGTGCCAGCAGCCACACGACAGGGAACACTGAAGCTTTCTTT. It specifies CASSHTTGNTEAFF.

This chain links TRBV2 with TRBJ1-3; 7 positions agree with TRBD1. Trimming removed 7 bases from V and 4 bases from J; junction bases left unmatched: 7. Per the germline V gene, CDR1 is SNHLY and CDR2 is FYNNEI. This CDR3 has 14 amino acids. The CDR3 region has the DNA TGTGCCAGCATGGACAGGTCCGCGGGAAACACCATATATTTT. It is translated as CASMDRSAGNTIYF.

The chain links TRBV4-2 to TRBJ2-6, with D unclear. V lost 4 bases and J 12 bases, leaving 19 bases between the germline ends. Germline CDR1 is LGHNA and CDR2 is YNFKEQ. The CDR3 loop spans 15 amino acids. The chain's CDR3 is CASSPGTQNLFVLTF. For the CDR3, the DNA is TGTGCCAGCAGCCCGGGTACCCAAAATTTATTCGTCCTGACTTTC.

This clone was picked up one time. The rearrangement uses TRBV18 and TRBJ1-5; D uncertain. The CDR3 has 13 amino acids. Trimming shortened V by 4 bases and J by 6 bases, and 10 bases separated the two germline ends. Germline V CDR1 and CDR2: KGHSH, LQKENI. Here the CDR3 DNA reads TGTGCCAGCTCACAGCCTGGAGGTCAGCCCCAGCATTTT. It translates to CASSQPGGQPQHF.

Comment on this clone: Distinct nucleotide sequences in the sample also encode this CDR3. The DNA for the CDR3 is TGTGCCAGCAGCGTAGGTCCCACCGGGGAGCTGTTTTTT. It encodes CASSVGPTGELFF. This rearrangement joins TRBV9 to TRBJ2-2, with D unclear. Trimming removed 0 bases from V and 4 bases from J, with 4 bases in between. Germline-derived CDR1 and CDR2 are SGDLS and YYNGEE. The CDR3 runs 13 residues.

CDR3 in DNA: TGTGCCAGTAGTGGGGGACTAGCGGGAGGCCACCCTAGCACAGATACGCAGTATTTT. Protein: CASSGGLAGGHPSTDTQYF. The gene calls are TRBV19 and TRBJ2-3; TRBD2 matches 15 bases. Germline assignment: CDR1 LNHDA and CDR2 SQIVND (reference sequence). J was trimmed by 0 bases and V by 5 bases; bases with no gene match: 9. The CDR3 runs 19 residues. The full variable domain, completed using reference TRBV19 and TRBJ2-3, is DGGITQSPKYLFRKEGQNVTLSCEQNLNHDAMYWYRQDPGQGLRLIYYSQIVNDFQKGDIAEGYSVSREKKESFPLTVTSAQKNPTAFYLCASSGGLAGGHPSTDTQYFGPGTRLTVL.

This clone was seen only once. The rearrangement links TRBV5-6 to TRBJ2-1; TRBD2 is a possible D gene (5 bases). Trimming pared 2 bases from V and 4 bases from J, leaving 16 bases between. Germline-derived CDR1 and CDR2 are SGHDT and YYEEEE. The CDR3 loop spans 16 amino acids. The CDR3 region has the DNA TGTGCCAGCAGCTTTAAATCTAGCACACTATACAATGAGCAGTTCTTC. Translated: CASSFKSSTLYNEQFF.

The chain carries TRBV7-6 and TRBJ2-2; the match to TRBD2 covers 11 bases. The V gene's germline CDR1 is SGHVS and CDR2 FNYEAQ. This CDR3 region has 16 residues. V was clipped by 4 bases and J by 6 bases; unmatched bases: 7. For the CDR3, the DNA is TGTGCCAGCAGCTCCCCTAGCGGGAGGCACCCCGGGGAGCTGTTTTTT. Amino acid sequence: CASSSPSGRHPGELFF.

The chain uses TRBV21-1 and TRBJ1-2; TRBD1, the table's D call, lacks a check against the DNA. TRBV21-1 is given as a pseudogene. This CDR3 contains 13 residues. The CDR3 nucleotides read TGTGCCAGCAGCAAACAGGGGTGGAATGGCTACACCTTC. Translation gives CASSKQGWNGYTF.

The chain uses TRBV7-9 and TRBJ2-3; perhaps TRBD2 as D (5 bases). The CDR3 extends over 15 amino acids. CDR1 and CDR2 (germline): SEHNR, FQNEAQ (reference sequence). The V gene lost 1 base and the J gene lost 0 bases, with 8 bases spanning the gap. The CDR3 DNA sequence: TGTGCCAGCAGCTTAGAAAGGACTAGCACAGATACGCAGTATTTT. Translation: CASSLERTSTDTQYF.

In regard to this clone: The sample holds other DNA sequences that translate to the same CDR3. The CDR3: CASSVDPGRSYEQYF. The CDR3 nucleotides read TGTGCCAGCAGCGTCGACCCGGGACGCAGCTACGAGCAGTACTTC. The chain uses TRBV6-6 and TRBJ2-7; D assignment may be TRBD1 or TRBD2 (5 bases each). Trimming stripped 6 bases from V and 3 bases from J, with 18 bases between. The CDR3 spans 15 residues. The V gene's germline CDR1 is MNHNY and CDR2 SVGAGI (reference sequence).

V and J are TRBV19 and TRBJ2-1; no firm D call. This CDR3 is built from 14 residues. The V end lost 3 bases, the J end lost 7 bases, and 13 bases lay between the germline ends. Germline V CDR1 and CDR2: LNHDA, SQIVND (reference sequence). CDR3 loop: CASSIRAGENEQFF. CDR3 in DNA: TGTGCCAGTAGTATTCGAGCAGGTGAAAATGAGCAGTTCTTC.